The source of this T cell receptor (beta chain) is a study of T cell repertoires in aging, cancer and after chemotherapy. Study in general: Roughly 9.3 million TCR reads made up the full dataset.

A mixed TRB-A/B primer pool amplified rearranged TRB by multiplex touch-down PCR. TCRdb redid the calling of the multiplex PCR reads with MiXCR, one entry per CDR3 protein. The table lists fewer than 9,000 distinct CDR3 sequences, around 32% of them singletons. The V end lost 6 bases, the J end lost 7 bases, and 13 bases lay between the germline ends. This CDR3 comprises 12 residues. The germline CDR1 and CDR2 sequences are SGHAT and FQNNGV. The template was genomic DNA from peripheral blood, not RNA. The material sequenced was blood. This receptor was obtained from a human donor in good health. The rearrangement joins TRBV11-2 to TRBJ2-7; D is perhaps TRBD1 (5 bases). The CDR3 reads CASRQQAGEQYF. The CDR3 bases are TGTGCCAGCAGACAACAGGCCGGGGAGCAGTACTTC.